One and the same sample provided the 7 T cell receptor beta chains below, sequenced in a study of blood T cell repertoires in COVID-19. Sequencing was performed with immunoSEQ multiplex PCR; in TCRdb, only in-frame clones are kept and a portion is missing. The repertoire consists of about 190,000 clones, with about 91% occurring once and the leading ten covering 4%. The sequenced sample was peripheral blood. The receptors here all came from a woman in her twenties or thirties with acute or convalescent COVID-19.

The chain combines TRBV27 with TRBJ1-5; D gene ambiguous. Trimming took 5 bases from V and 4 from J, leaving 9 bases between them. In germline, CDR1 is MNHEY, CDR2 SMNVEV (reference sequence). This CDR3 comprises 13 residues. CDR3 in amino acids: CASSLRINQPQHF. The CDR3 DNA follows: TGTGCCAGCAGTCTACGAATTAATCAGCCCCAGCATTTT.

The CDR3 nucleotides read TGTGCCATAAGGACAGGGGATGAAGCTTTCTTT. It specifies CAIRTGDEAFF. The chain is built from TRBV27 and TRBJ1-1; TRBD1 matches at 9 bases. The CDR3 is made up of 11 amino acids. Trimming cost V 10 bases and J 7 bases; bases outside gene matches: 4. Germline V lookup: CDR1 MNHEY, CDR2 SMNVEV (reference sequence).

The V call is TRBV5-1, the J call TRBJ2-7; D is possibly TRBD1 (5 bases). V was cut by 1 base and J by 5 bases, with 13 bases left in between. CDR1 and CDR2 from the germline V gene are SGHRS and YFSETQ. This CDR3 spans 14 amino acids. The CDR3: CASSLFQGPNEQYF. CDR3 sequence (DNA): TGCGCCAGCAGCTTGTTCCAGGGTCCCAACGAGCAGTACTTC.

The J gene is TRBJ2-1, the V gene TRBV19; TRBD2 is a possible D gene (6 bases). V was trimmed by 11 bases and J by 8 bases, leaving 22 bases between them. Germline loops: CDR1 LNHDA, CDR2 SQIVND (reference sequence). This CDR3 region has 14 residues. DNA for the CDR3: TGTGCCTCCACCCGGGACCCAGCGGGCTATGAGCAGTTCTTC. Translation gives CASTRDPAGYEQFF.

In this sample, this clone turned up once. The gene calls are TRBV20-1 and TRBJ1-1; the D gene is possibly TRBD1 (5 bases). V was pared by 6 bases and J by 5 bases, with 10 bases between. The CDR3 length is 11 residues. Germline V lookup: CDR1 DFQATT, CDR2 SNEGSKA (reference sequence). The CDR3 DNA reads as TGCAGTGCCTGGGGGGGAACTGAAGCTTTCTTT. Translated: CSAWGGTEAFF.

The rearrangement links TRBV2 to TRBJ1-5; no firm D call. Germline values: CDR1 SNHLY, CDR2 FYNNEI. V was cut by 4 bases and J by 0 bases, with 13 bases left in between. This CDR3 comprises 16 residues. DNA of the CDR3: TGTGCCAGCAGTGGCGGGAGAGGGTATAGCAATCAGCCCCAGCATTTT. Translation gives CASSGGRGYSNQPQHF.

The chain uses TRBV5-1 and TRBJ2-3, with 9 bases that match TRBD2. Losses at the gene ends were 0 bases for V and 3 bases for J; bases not matched to a gene: 14. CDR1 is SGHRS, CDR2 YFSETQ, per germline. This CDR3 comprises 19 residues. The chain's CDR3 is CASSLAGGRVPGPTDTQYF. Here the CDR3 DNA reads TGCGCCAGCAGCTTGGCCGGCGGGAGGGTACCTGGGCCTACAGATACGCAGTATTTT.